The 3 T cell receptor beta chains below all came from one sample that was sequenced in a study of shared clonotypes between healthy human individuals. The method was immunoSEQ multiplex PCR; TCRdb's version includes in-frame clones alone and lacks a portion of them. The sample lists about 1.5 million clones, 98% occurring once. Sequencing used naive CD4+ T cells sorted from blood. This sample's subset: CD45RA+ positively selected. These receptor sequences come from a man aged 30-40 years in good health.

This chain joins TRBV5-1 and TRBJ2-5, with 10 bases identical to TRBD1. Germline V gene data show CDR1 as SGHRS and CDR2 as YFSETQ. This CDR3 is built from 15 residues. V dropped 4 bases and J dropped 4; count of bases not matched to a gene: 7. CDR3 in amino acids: CASSGRQGAGETQYF. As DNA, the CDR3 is TGCGCCAGCAGCGGACGACAGGGGGCGGGAGAGACCCAGTACTTC.

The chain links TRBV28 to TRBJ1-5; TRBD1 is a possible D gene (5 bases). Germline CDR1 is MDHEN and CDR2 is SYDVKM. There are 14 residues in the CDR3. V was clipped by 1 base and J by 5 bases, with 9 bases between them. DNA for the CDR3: TGTGCCAGCAGTTTATTCGACAGCTATCAGCCCCAGCATTTT. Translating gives CASSLFDSYQPQHF.

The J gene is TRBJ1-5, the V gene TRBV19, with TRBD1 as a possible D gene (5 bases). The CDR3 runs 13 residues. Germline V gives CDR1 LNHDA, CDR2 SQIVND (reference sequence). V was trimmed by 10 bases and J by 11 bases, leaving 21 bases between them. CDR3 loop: CATTGQGPWAQHF. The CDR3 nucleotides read TGTGCCACAACCGGGCAGGGACCGTGGGCCCAGCATTTT. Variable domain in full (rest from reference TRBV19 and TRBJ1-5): DGGITQSPKYLFRKEGQNVTLSCEQNLNHDAMYWYRQDPGQGLRLIYYSQIVNDFQKGDIAEGYSVSREKKESFPLTVTSAQKNPTAFYLCATTGQGPWAQHFGDGTRLSIL.